The clone carrying this T cell receptor (beta chain) was recorded only once. The target antigen is unknown. These data originate in a study of shared clonotypes between healthy human individuals. Study outcomes and limitations: The study's rarefaction showed incomplete sorted-subset sequencing despite large depth. What naive subsets generally showed was a larger estimated richness than memory subsets showed. The generation probabilities recorded for non-shared clonotypes fell below those of clonotypes shared by all four donors.

Approximately 210 ng DNA, 30,000 to 35,000 T cell genomes, went into each sorted-subset replicate PCR. Using immunoSEQ multiplex PCR, the repertoire was profiled, and TCRdb retains in-frame clones only, with some absent. The sample lists approximately 940,000 clones, roughly 72% occurring once. Sequences were obtained from memory CD4+ T cells sorted from blood. Subset meaning: CD45RA-negative fraction. The receptor's source is a man younger than 30 in good health.

CDR3 bases: TGTGCCAGCAGCCTATCAGGGACAGGGGGGACTGAAGCTTTCTTT. Translating gives CASSLSGTGGTEAFF. This chain connects TRBV4-2 to TRBJ1-1, with TRBD1 matching over 11 bases. V shed 4 bases, J shed 5 bases, and the junction held 6 bases outside the gene matches. This CDR3 comprises 15 residues. Germline V gives CDR1 LGHNA, CDR2 YNFKEQ.